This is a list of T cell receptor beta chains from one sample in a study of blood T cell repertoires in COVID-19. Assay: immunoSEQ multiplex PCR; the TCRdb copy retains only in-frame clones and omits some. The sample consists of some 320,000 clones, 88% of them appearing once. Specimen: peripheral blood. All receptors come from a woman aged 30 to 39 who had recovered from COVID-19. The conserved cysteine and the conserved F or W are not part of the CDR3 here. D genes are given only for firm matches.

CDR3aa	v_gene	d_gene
ATSPDRDSYEQY	TRBV2	TRBD1
ASSLEGSYNSPLH	TRBV5-4	.
ATSRGTGSPGANVLT	TRBV15	TRBD1
ASSRRDRGSYEQY	TRBV6-5	TRBD1
ASSFFRTLGTGELF	TRBV7-2	.
ASSLRPGSNYGYT	TRBV7-3	.
ASRTARASGGADTQY	TRBV3-1/TRBV3-2	TRBD2
ASSFYRGRDSPLH	TRBV5-5	TRBD1
ASSLDSRTGANYGYT	TRBV5-1	.
ASSLVSSGGTDTQY	TRBV7-2	TRBD2
ASSSIPN	TRBV7-9	.
ASSHGLGQDYEQY	TRBV4-2	TRBD1
ASSQDHRGAWGKLF	TRBV3-1/TRBV3-2	TRBD1
ASSLARTSGETQY	TRBV7-2	TRBD2
ASSDLAGGLGNEQF	TRBV11-2	TRBD2
ASSSGISGNTIY	TRBV6-6	.